These T cell receptor beta chains were read from a single sample in a study of shared clonotypes between healthy human individuals. Clones were read by immunoSEQ multiplex PCR, and TCRdb kept only the in-frame ones, dropping some. This table holds about 2.3 million clones, 92% found once. Sequencing was performed on naive CD4+ T cells from PBMCs. These receptors all stem from a man aged 18 to 30 in good health. Some clones in this sample may be carry-over from other donors' samples. Both conserved end residues are part of each CDR3. D genes are given only for firm matches. Where a row states a size, it is once, few, many or the class of an expanded clone; other rows omit it.

clone_size,j_call,d_call,v_call,cdr3_nt,cdr3_aa
once,TRBJ2-2,.,TRBV6-6,TGTGCCAGCAGTTACTCAAAAGGGGGCACCGGGGAGCTGTTTTTT,CASSYSKGGTGELFF
.,TRBJ2-7,TRBD1,TRBV19,TGTGCCAGTAGTGCAGGGGGCCCCTACGAGCAGTACTTC,CASSAGGPYEQYF
.,TRBJ1-2,.,TRBV6-1,TGTGCCAGCAGTGAAGTAAACTATGGCTACACCTTC,CASSEVNYGYTF
.,TRBJ1-5,.,TRBV9,TGTGCCAGCAGCGTTGGGGGAAGCAATCAGCCCCAGCATTTT,CASSVGGSNQPQHF
.,TRBJ1-1,.,TRBV9,TGTGCCAGCAGCGTAGCTACGGGGGGATTTGCCACTGAAGCTTTCTTT,CASSVATGGFATEAFF
.,TRBJ1-5,.,TRBV7-2,TGTGCCAGCACCCCAGCTGGAGGGGGGATCCTCAATCAGCCCCAGCATTTT,CASTPAGGGILNQPQHF
.,TRBJ2-4,TRBD1,TRBV28,TGTGCCAGCAGTTTTTGGATCAGGAAGACAGGGGCGTCCAAAAACATTCAGTACTTC,CASSFWIRKTGASKNIQYF
.,TRBJ2-3,.,TRBV4-1,TGCGCCAGCAGCCAAGCGAGCCTAGCAGTCAGCACAGATACGCAGTATTTT,CASSQASLAVSTDTQYF
.,TRBJ1-1,.,TRBV5-1,TGCGCCAGCATAGCGGGGGGCGCGAACACTGAAGCTTTCTTT,CASIAGGANTEAFF
.,TRBJ2-3,.,TRBV14,TGTGCCAGCAGCCTGGACCGTCGGGGCACAGATACGCAGTATTTT,CASSLDRRGTDTQYF
.,TRBJ2-1,.,TRBV5-4,TGTGCCAGCAGCTTGATCGACAATGAGCAGTTCTTC,CASSLIDNEQFF
once,TRBJ2-7,TRBD1,TRBV18,TGTGCCAGCTCATCGACCCGGACAGGAGGCTCCTACGAGCAGTACTTC,CASSSTRTGGSYEQYF
.,TRBJ2-3,TRBD2,TRBV28,TGTGCCAGCAGTACCACCGGCGGGAGGGGGCCAATGCTTAATACGCAGTATTTT,CASSTTGGRGPMLNTQYF
once,TRBJ2-1,.,TRBV11-2,TGTGCCAGCAGCTTAGGGGTTTGGGAAGGAGGCAATGAGCAGTTCTTC,CASSLGVWEGGNEQFF
.,TRBJ2-1,TRBD2,TRBV7-2,TGTGCCAGCAGCTTGAGGCTAGCGGGAGGGCCCTACAATGAGCAGTTCTTC,CASSLRLAGGPYNEQFF
.,TRBJ2-7,TRBD1,TRBV11-3,TGTGCCAGCAGCTTAGACAGGGGGCTCGACGAGCAGTACTTC,CASSLDRGLDEQYF
.,TRBJ1-5,TRBD1,TRBV7-3,TGTGCCAGCACTCCGAGACAGGGGAGCAATCAGCCCCAGCATTTT,CASTPRQGSNQPQHF
.,TRBJ1-1,.,TRBV7-2,TGTGCCAGCAGCGCACGGTTCACTGAAGCTTTCTTT,CASSARFTEAFF
.,TRBJ2-7,TRBD1,TRBV27,TGTGCCAGCAGCCGAACCGGGACAGTGCACGAGCAGTACTTC,CASSRTGTVHEQYF
.,TRBJ2-3,.,TRBV27,TGTGCCAGCAGTTTCGGGGGAGGAATCACAGATACGCAGTATTTT,CASSFGGGITDTQYF
few,TRBJ2-5,.,TRBV29-1,TGCAGCGTTGAGGGCCTTATGAATACACAAGAGACCCAGTACTTC,CSVEGLMNTQETQYF
.,TRBJ1-2,TRBD1,TRBV5-1,TGCGCCAGCAGCTACGGGACAGGAACTAACTATGGCTACACCTTC,CASSYGTGTNYGYTF